This T cell receptor beta chain came from a study of blood T cell repertoires in COVID-19. The table came from immunoSEQ multiplex PCR; TCRdb's copy has only in-frame clones and leaves some out. In the table there are approximately 100,000 clones, 75% to 90% of which are singletons. This CDR3 has 13 residues. V lost 5 bases, J lost 3 bases, and 11 bases lay in between. The TCR was taken from a woman older than 75 with acute or convalescent COVID-19. The V and J genes are TRBV12-3 or TRBV12-4 and TRBJ2-7, with a possible D match to TRBD1 (5 bases). Sample: peripheral blood. The CDR3 protein is CASSLGASYEQYF. The CDR3 coding sequence is TGTGCCAGCAGTCTAGGGGCCAGCTACGAGCAGTACTTC.